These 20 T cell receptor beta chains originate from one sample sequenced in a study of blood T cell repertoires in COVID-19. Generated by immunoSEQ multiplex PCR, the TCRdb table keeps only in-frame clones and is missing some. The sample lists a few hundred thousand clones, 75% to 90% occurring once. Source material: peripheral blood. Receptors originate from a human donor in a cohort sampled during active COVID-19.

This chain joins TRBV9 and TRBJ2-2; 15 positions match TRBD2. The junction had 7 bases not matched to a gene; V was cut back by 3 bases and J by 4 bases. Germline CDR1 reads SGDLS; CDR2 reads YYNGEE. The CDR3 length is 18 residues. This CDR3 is CASSDGRGLAGGTGELFF. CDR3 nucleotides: TGTGCCAGCAGCGATGGGAGGGGACTAGCGGGAGGCACCGGGGAGCTGTTTTTT.

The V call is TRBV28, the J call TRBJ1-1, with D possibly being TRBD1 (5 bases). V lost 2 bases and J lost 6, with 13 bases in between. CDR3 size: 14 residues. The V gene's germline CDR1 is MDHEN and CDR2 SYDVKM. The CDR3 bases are TGTGCCAGCAGTTTACCGCGCGGGGCCGCTGAAGCTTTCTTT. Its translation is CASSLPRGAAEAFF.

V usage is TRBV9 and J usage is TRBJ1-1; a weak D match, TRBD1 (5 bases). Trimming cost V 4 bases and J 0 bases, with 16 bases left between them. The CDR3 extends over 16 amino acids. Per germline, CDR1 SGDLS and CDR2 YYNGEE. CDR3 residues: CASSPPKGLLNTEAFF. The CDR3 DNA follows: TGTGCCAGCAGCCCCCCGAAGGGACTCCTGAACACTGAAGCTTTCTTT.

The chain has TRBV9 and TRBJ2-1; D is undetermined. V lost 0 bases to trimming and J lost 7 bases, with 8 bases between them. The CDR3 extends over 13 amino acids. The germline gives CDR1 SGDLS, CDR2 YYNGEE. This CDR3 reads CASSVAIENEQFF. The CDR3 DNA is TGTGCCAGCAGCGTAGCGATAGAGAATGAGCAGTTCTTC.

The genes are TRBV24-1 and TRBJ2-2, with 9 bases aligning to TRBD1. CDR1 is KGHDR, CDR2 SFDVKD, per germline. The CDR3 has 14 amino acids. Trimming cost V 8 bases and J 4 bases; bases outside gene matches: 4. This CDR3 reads CATKRTGATGELFF. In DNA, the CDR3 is TGTGCCACCAAGAGGACAGGGGCCACCGGGGAGCTGTTTTTT.

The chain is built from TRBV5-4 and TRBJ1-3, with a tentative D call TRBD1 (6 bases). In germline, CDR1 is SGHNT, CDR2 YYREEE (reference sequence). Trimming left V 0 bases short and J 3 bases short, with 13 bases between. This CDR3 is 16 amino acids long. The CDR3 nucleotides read TGTGCCAGCAGCTTGGCCGCGGGGGCTCATGGAAACACCATATATTTT. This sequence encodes CASSLAAGAHGNTIYF.

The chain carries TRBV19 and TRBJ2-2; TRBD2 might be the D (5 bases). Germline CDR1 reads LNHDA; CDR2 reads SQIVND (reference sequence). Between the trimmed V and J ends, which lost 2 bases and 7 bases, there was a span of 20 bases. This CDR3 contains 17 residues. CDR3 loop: CASSIPPLRARNGELFF. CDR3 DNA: TGTGCCAGTAGTATACCCCCCCTGAGGGCTCGGAACGGGGAGCTGTTTTTT.

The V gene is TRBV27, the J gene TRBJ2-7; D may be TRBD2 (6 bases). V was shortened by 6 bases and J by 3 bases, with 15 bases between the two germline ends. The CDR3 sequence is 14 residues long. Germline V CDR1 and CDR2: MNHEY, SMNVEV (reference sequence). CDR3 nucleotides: TGTGCCAGCAGCTTAACTAGCTACAGCTACGAGCAGTACTTC. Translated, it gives CASSLTSYSYEQYF.

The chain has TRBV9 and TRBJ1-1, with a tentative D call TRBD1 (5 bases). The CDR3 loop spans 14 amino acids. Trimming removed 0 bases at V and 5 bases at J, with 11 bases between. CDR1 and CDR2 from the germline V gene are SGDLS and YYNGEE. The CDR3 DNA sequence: TGTGCCAGCAGCGTAGTCGACAGCGGGACTGAAGCTTTCTTT. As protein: CASSVVDSGTEAFF.

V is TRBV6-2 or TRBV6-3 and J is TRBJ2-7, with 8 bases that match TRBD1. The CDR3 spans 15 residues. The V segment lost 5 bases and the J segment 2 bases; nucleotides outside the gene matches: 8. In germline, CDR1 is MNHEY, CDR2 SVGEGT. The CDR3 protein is CASSRGQGTTYEQYF. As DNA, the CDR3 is TGTGCCAGCAGTCGAGGACAGGGTACGACCTACGAGCAGTACTTC.

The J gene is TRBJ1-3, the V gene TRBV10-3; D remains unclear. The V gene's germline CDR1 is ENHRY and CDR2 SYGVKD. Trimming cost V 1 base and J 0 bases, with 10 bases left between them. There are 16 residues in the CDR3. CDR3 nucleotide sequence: TGTGCCATCAGTGAGTTAAGGAGCGGCTCTGGAAACACCATATATTTT. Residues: CAISELRSGSGNTIYF.

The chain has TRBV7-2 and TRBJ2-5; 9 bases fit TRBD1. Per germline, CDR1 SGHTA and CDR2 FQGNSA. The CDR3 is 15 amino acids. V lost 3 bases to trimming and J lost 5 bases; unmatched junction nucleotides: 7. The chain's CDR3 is CASSLGTGLFETQYF. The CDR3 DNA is TGTGCCAGCAGCTTGGGGACAGGGTTGTTCGAGACCCAGTACTTC.

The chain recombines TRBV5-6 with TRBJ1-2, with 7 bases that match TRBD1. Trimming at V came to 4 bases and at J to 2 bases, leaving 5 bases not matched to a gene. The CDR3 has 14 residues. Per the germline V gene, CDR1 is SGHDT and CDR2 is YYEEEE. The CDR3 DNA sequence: TGTGCCAGCAGCGGGCCAGGGGGGAACTATGGCTACACCTTC. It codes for CASSGPGGNYGYTF.

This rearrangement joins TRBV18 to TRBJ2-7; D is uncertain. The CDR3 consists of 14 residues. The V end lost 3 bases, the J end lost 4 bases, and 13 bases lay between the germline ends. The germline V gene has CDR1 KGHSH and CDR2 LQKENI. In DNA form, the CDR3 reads TGTGCCAGCTCACCCTCTCTAACGGTTTACGAGCAGTACTTC. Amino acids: CASSPSLTVYEQYF.

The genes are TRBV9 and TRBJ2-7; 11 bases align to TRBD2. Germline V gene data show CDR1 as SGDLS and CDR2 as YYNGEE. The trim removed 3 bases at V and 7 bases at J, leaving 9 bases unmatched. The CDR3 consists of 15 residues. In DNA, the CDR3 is TGTGCCAGCAGCGACGGACTAGCGGGTTTCGAGGAGCAGTACTTC. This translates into CASSDGLAGFEEQYF.

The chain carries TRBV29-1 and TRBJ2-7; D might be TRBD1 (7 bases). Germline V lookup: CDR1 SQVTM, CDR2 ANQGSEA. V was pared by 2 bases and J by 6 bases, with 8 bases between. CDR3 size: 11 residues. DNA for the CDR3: TGCAGCGTTGAACAGGGGGGCGAGCAGTACTTC. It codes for CSVEQGGEQYF.

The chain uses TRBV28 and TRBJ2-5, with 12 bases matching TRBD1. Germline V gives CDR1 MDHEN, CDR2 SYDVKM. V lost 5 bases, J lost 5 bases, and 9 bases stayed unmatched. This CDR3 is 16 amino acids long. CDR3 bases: TGTGCCAGCAGTCTCCGGGGGACAGGGGGCAGGGAGACCCAGTACTTC. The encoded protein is CASSLRGTGGRETQYF.

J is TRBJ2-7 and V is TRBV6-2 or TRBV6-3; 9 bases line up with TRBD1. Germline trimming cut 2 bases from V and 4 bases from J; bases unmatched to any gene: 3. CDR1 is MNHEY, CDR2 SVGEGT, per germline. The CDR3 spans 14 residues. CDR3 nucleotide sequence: TGTGCCAGCAGTTACAGGGACAGGGTATACGAGCAGTACTTC. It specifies CASSYRDRVYEQYF.

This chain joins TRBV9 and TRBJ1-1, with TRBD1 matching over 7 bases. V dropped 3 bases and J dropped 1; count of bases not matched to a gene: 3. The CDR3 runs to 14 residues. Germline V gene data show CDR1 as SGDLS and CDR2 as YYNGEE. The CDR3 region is CASSGGQENTEAFF. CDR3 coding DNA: TGTGCCAGCAGCGGAGGACAGGAGAACACTGAAGCTTTCTTT.

The CDR3 protein is CASNPGSGGDTDTQYF. The CDR3 DNA is TGTGCCAGCAACCCGGGGAGCGGAGGGGACACAGATACGCAGTATTTT. The chain uses TRBV2 and TRBJ2-3, with a weak D call TRBD2 (6 bases). The CDR3 contains 16 residues. Looked up from germline, CDR1 is SNHLY and CDR2 is FYNNEI. The ends were cut back, 7 bases at V and 2 bases at J, with 19 bases in the middle.